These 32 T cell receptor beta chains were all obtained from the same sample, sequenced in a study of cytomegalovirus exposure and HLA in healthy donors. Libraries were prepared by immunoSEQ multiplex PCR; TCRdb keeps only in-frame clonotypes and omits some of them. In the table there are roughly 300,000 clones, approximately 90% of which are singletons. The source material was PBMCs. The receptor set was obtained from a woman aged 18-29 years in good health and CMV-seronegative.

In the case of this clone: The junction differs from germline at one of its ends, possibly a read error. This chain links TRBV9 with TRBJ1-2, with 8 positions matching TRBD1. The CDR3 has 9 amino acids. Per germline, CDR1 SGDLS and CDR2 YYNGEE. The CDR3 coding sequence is TGTGCCAGTGGACAGGGACCACTCTTC. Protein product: CASGQGPLF. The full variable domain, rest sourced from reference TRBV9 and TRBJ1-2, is DSGVTQTPKHLITATGQRVTLRCSPRSGDLSVYWYQQSLDQGLQFLIQYYNGEERAKGNILERFSAQQFPDLHSELNLSSLELGDSALYFCASGQGPLFGSGTRLTVV.

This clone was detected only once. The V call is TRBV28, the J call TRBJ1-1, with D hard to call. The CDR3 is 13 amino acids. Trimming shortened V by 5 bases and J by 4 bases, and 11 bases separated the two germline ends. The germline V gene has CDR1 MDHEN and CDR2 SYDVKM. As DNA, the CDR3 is TGTGCCAGCAGTACAACCGACTCCACTGAAGCTTTCTTT. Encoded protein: CASSTTDSTEAFF.

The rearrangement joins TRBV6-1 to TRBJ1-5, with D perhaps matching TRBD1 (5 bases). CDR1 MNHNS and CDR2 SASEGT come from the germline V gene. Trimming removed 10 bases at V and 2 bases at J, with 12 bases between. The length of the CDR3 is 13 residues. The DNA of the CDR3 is TGTGCCATCAAGGGGTTCGGCAATCAGCCCCAGCATTTT. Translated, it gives CAIKGFGNQPQHF.

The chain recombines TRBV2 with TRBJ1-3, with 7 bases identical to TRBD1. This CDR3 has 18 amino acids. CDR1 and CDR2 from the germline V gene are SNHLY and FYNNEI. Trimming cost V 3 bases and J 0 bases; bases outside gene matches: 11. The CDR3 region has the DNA TGTGCCAGCAGTGAGTTGGGACAGTGGGATTACTCTGGAAACACCATATATTTT. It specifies CASSELGQWDYSGNTIYF.

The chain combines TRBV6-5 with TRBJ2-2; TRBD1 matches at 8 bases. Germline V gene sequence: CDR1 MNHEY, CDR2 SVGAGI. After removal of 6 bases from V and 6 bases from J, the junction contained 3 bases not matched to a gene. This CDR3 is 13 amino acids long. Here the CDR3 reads CASSNRGSGELFF. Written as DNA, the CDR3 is TGTGCCAGCAGCAACAGGGGGTCCGGGGAGCTGTTTTTT.

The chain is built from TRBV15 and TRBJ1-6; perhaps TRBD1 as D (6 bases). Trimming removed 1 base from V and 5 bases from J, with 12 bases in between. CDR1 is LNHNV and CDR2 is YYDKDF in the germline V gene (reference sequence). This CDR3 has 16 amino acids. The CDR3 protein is CATSRVQGEDNSPLHF. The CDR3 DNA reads TGTGCCACCAGCAGAGTACAGGGAGAAGATAATTCACCCCTCCACTTT.

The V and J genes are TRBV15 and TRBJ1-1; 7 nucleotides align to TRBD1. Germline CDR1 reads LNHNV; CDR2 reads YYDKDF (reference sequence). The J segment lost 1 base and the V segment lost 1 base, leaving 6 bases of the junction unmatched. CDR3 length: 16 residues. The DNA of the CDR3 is TGTGCCACCAGCAGAGGTTACCAGGGGGAGAACACTGAAGCTTTCTTT. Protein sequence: CATSRGYQGENTEAFF.

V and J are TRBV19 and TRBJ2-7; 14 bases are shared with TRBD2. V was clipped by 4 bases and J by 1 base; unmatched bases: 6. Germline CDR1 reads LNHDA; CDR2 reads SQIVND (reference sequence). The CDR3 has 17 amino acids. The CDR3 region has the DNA TGTGCCAGTAGTAGTGGACTAGCGGGAGGCCGATCCTACGAGCAGTACTTC. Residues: CASSSGLAGGRSYEQYF.

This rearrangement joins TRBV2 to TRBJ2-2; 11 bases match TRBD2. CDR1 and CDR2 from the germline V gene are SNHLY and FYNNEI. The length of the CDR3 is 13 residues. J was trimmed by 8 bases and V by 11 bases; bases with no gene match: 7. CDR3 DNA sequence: TGTGCCGGGGGACTAGCGGCGGAGGGGGAGCTGTTTTTT. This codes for CAGGLAAEGELFF.

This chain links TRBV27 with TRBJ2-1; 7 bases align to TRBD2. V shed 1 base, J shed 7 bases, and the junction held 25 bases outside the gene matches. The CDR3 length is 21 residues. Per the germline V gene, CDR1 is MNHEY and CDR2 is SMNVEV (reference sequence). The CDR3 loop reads CASSLFSRPDLGGKWRNEQFF. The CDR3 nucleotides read TGTGCCAGCAGTTTATTTTCTCGGCCCGACCTGGGGGGGAAATGGAGAAATGAGCAGTTCTTC.

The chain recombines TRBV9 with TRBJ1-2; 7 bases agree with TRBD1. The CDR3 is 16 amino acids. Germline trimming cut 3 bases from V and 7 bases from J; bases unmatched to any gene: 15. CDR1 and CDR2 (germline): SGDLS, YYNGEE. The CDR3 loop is CASSARMGQRPSGYTF. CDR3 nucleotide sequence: TGTGCCAGCAGCGCCCGAATGGGACAGCGACCTAGTGGCTACACCTTC.

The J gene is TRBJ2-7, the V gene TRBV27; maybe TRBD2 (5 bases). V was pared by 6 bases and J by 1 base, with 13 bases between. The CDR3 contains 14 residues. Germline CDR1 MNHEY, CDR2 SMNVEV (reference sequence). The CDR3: CASRLLADSYEQYF. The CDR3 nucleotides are TGTGCCAGCAGATTGCTAGCCGATTCCTACGAGCAGTACTTC.

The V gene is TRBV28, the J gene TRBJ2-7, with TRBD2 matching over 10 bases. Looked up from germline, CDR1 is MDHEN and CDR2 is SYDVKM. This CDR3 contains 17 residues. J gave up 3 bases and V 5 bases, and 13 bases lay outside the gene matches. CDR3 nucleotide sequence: TGTGCCAGCAGTCTTCTAGCGGGAGCTGGGCCTTACTACGAGCAGTACTTC. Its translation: CASSLLAGAGPYYEQYF.

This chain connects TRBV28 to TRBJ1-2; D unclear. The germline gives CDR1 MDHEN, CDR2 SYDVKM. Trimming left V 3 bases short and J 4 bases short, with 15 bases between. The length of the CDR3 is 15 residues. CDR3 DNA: TGTGCCAGCAGTTTTCCCTCCGGGGAACCCTATGGCTACACCTTC. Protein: CASSFPSGEPYGYTF.

The CDR3 nucleotides read TGCGCCAGCTCGACAGGGGTAGGCAATGAGCAGTTCTTC. Protein product: CASSTGVGNEQFF. The chain joins TRBV5-1 to TRBJ2-1; 8 bases align to TRBD1. With V trimmed by 7 bases and J by 6 bases, 6 bases remained unmatched. This CDR3 spans 13 amino acids. Germline V gives CDR1 SGHRS, CDR2 YFSETQ.

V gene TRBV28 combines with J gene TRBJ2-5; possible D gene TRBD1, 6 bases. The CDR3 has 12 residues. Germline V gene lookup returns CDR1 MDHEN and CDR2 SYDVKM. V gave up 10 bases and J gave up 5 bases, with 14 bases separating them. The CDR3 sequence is CATLRTDETQYF. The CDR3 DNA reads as TGTGCCACCCTAAGGACAGATGAGACCCAGTACTTC.

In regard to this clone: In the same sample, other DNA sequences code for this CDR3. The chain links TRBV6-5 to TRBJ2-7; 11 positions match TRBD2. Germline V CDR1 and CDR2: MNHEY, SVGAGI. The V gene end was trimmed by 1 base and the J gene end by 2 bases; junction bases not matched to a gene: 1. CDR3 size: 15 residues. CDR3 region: CASSYLAGGPYEQYF. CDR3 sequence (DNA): TGTGCCAGCAGTTACTTAGCGGGAGGGCCCTACGAGCAGTACTTC.

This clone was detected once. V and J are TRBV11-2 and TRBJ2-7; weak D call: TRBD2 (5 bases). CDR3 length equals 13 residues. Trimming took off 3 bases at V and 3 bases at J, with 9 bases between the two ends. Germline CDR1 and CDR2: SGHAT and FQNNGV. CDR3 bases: TGTGCCAGCAGCTTCGGTCGGGGCTACGAGCAGTACTTC. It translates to CASSFGRGYEQYF.

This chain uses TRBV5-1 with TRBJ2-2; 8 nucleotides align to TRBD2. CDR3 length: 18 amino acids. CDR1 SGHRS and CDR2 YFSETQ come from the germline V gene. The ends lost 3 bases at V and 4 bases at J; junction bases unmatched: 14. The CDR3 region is CASSSQITSGRVTGELFF. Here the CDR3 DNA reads TGCGCCAGCAGCTCGCAGATCACTAGCGGTAGGGTCACCGGGGAGCTGTTTTTT.

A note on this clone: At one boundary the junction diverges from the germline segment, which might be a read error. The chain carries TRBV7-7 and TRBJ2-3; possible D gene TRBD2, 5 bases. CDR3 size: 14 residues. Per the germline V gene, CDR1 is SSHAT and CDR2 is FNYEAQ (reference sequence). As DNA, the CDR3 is TGTGCTAGCAGCTTAGAAGGACTGGCGGATACGCAGTATTTT. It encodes CASSLEGLADTQYF.

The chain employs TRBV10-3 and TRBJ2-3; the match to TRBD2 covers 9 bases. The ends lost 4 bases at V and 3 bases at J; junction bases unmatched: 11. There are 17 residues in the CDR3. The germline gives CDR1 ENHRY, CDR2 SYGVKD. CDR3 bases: TGTGCCATCAGTGGGGAGATCATAGCGGGAGTAACAGATACGCAGTATTTT. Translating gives CAISGEIIAGVTDTQYF.

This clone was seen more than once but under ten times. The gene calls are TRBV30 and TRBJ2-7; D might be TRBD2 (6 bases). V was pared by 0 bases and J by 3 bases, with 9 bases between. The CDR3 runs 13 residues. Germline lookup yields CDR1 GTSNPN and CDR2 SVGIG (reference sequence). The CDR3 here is CAWSVRGLYEQYF. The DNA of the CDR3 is TGTGCCTGGAGTGTGCGGGGTCTCTACGAGCAGTACTTC.

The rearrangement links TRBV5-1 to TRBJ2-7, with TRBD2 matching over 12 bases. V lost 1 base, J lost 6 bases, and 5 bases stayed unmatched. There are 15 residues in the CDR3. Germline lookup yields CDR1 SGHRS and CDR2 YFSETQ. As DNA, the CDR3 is TGCGCCAGCAGCTTGACTAGCGGGAGGTCTGGCGAGCAGTACTTC. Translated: CASSLTSGRSGEQYF. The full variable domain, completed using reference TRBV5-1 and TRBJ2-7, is KAGVTQTPRYLIKTRGQQVTLSCSPISGHRSVSWYQQTPGQGLQFLFEYFSETQRNKGNFPGRFSGRQFSNSRSEMNVSTLELGDSALYLCASSLTSGRSGEQYFGPGTRLTVT.

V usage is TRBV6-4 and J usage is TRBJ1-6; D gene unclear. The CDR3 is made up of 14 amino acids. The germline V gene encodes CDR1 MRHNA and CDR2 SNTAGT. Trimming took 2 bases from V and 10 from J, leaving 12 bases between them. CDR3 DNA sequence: TGTGCCAGCAGTGACGGGCAGTGGAAGTCACCCCTCCACTTT. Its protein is CASSDGQWKSPLHF.

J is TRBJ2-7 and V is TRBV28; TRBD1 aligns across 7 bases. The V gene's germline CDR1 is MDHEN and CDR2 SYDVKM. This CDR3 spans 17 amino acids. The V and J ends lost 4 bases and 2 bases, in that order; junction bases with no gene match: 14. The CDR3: CASSYKPQGTYTYEQYF. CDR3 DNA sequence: TGTGCCAGCAGTTATAAGCCACAGGGGACATATACCTACGAGCAGTACTTC.

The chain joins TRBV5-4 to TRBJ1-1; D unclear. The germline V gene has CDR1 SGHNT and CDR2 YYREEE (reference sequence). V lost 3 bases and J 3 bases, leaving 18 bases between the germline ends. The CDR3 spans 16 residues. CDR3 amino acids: CASSSNVITPDTEAFF. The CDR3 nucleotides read TGTGCCAGCAGCTCCAACGTAATCACGCCGGACACTGAAGCTTTCTTT.

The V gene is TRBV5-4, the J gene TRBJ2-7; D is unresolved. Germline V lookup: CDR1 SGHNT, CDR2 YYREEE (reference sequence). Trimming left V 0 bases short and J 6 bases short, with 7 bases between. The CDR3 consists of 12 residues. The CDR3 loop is CASSLDGGEQYF. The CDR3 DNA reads TGTGCCAGCAGCTTGGACGGCGGCGAGCAGTACTTC.

The CDR3 coding sequence is TGTGCCAGCAGGCCGGGACAGGGTGTGGGGGAGCAGTACTTC. As protein: CASRPGQGVGEQYF. The chain has TRBV27 and TRBJ2-7; TRBD1 aligns across 9 bases. In germline, CDR1 is MNHEY, CDR2 SMNVEV (reference sequence). There are 14 residues in the CDR3. With 6 bases clipped from V and 7 bases from J, the junction kept 10 bases outside the gene matches.

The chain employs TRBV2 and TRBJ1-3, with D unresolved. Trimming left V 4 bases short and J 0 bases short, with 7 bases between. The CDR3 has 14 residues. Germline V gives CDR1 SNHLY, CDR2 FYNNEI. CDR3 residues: CASSVAVSGNTIYF. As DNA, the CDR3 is TGTGCCAGCAGTGTTGCAGTCTCTGGAAACACCATATATTTT. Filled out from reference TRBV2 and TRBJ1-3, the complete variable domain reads EPEVTQTPSHQVTQMGQEVILRCVPISNHLYFYWYRQILGQKVEFLVSFYNNEISEKSEIFDDQFSVERPDGSNFTLKIRSTKLEDSAMYFCASSVAVSGNTIYFGEGSWLTVV.

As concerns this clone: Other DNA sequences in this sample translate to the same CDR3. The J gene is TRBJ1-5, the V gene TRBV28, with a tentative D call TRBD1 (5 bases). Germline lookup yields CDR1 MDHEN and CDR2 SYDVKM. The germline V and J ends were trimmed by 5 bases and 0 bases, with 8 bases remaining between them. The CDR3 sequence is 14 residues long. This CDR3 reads CASSLTGSNQPQHF. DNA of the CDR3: TGTGCCAGCAGTCTCACAGGTAGCAATCAGCCCCAGCATTTT.

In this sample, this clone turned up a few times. The CDR3 sequence: CASGGNTEAFF. Written as DNA, the CDR3 is TGTGCCAGCGGCGGGAACACTGAAGCTTTCTTT. The gene calls are TRBV28 and TRBJ1-1; D not resolved. Per the germline V gene, CDR1 is MDHEN and CDR2 is SYDVKM. Between the trimmed V and J ends, which lost 8 bases and 1 base, there was a span of 5 bases. The CDR3 totals 11 residues.

Here the CDR3 DNA reads TGTGCCACCCGAGCCCGGGGACAGGCCCTTACCTTCTCCTACGAGCAGTACTTC. Translating it yields CATRARGQALTFSYEQYF. The chain links TRBV27 to TRBJ2-7, with 8 bases fitting TRBD1. This CDR3 comprises 18 residues. The junction had 20 bases not matched to a gene; V was cut back by 10 bases and J by 0 bases. Germline assignment: CDR1 MNHEY and CDR2 SMNVEV (reference sequence).